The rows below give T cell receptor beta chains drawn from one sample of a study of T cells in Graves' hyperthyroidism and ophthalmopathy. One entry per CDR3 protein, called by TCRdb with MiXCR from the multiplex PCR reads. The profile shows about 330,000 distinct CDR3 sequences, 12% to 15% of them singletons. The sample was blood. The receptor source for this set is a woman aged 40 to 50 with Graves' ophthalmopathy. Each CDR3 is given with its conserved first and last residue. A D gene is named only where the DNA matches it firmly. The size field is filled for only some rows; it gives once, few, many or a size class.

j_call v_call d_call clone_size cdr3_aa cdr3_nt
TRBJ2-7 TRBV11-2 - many CASSLVQGRDEQYF TGTGCCAGCAGCTTAGTTCAGGGGCGCGACGAGCAGTACTTC
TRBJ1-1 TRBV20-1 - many CSAQRGEAFF TGCAGTGCTCAACGCGGTGAAGCTTTCTTT
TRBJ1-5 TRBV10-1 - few CASTLRDRTYSNQPQHF TGCGCCAGCACCTTAAGAGACAGAACCTATAGCAATCAGCCCCAGCATTTT
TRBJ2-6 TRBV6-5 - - CASSYSLASGANALTF TGTGCCAGCAGTTACTCGTTGGCTTCTGGGGCCAACGCCCTGACTTTC
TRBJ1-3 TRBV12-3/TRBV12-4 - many CASSRRQPSSGNTIYF TGTGCCAGCAGTCGTAGACAGCCATCCTCTGGAAACACCATATATTTT
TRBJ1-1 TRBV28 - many CASSISYKNTEAFF TGTGCCAGCAGTATCAGCTACAAGAACACTGAAGCTTTCTTT
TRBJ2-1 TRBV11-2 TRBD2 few CASSLGTSGGALNEQFF TGTGCCAGCAGCTTAGGGACTAGCGGGGGGGCTTTGAATGAGCAGTTCTTC
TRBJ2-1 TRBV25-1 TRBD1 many CASSPKGQTYTKQFF TGTGCCAGCAGTCCAAAGGGACAGACATACACAAAGCAGTTCTTC
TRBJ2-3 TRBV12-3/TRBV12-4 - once CASGRGPPDTQYF TGTGCCAGCGGGCGGGGCCCTCCTGATACGCAGTATTTT
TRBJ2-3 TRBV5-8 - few CASSSRQTRTDTQYF TGTGCCAGCAGCTCCAGACAGACCCGCACAGATACGCAGTATTTT
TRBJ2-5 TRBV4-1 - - CASSQNMGETQYF TGCGCCAGCAGCCAGAACATGGGGGAGACCCAGTACTTC
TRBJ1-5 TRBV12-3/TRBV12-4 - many CASSWAPNQPQHF TGTGCCAGCAGTTGGGCCCCCAATCAGCCCCAGCATTTT
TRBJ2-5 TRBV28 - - CASSFRRTGQETQYF TGTGCCAGCAGTTTTAGAAGAACGGGGCAAGAGACCCAGTACTTC
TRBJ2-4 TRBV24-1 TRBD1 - CATSSSGQGLAKNIQYF TGTGCCACCAGTTCCTCTGGACAGGGTTTAGCCAAAAACATTCAGTACTTC
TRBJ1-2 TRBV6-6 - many CASSYSDGHRGYTF TGTGCCAGCAGTTACTCAGACGGGCATCGTGGCTACACCTTC
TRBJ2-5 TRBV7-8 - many CASSLNERDQYF TGTGCCAGCAGCTTAAACGAACGCGACCAGTACTTC
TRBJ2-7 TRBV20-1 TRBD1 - CSAFRTGGVLISYEQYF TGCAGTGCTTTTCGGACAGGGGGCGTATTAATCTCCTACGAGCAGTACTTC
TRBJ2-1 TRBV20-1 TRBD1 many CSALGTGGEQFF TGCAGTGCTCTCGGGACAGGGGGCGAGCAGTTCTTC
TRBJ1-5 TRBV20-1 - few CSARDAGGKSNQPQHF TGCAGTGCTAGAGATGCGGGTGGGAAGAGCAATCAGCCCCAGCATTTT
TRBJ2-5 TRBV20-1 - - CSARANPETQYF TGCAGTGCTAGAGCAAACCCAGAGACCCAGTACTTC
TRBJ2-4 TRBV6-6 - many CASSYSSGNIQYF TGTGCCAGCAGTTACTCTAGCGGAAACATTCAGTACTTC
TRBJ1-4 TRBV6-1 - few CATGRGSGEKLFF TGTGCCACCGGACGAGGGTCAGGTGAAAAACTGTTTTTT
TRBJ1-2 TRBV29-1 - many CSVEDFSRANGYTF TGCAGCGTTGAAGATTTCAGCAGGGCAAATGGCTACACCTTC
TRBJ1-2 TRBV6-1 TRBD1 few CASSTGAEDYGYTF TGTGCCAGCAGTACAGGGGCAGAGGACTATGGCTACACCTTC
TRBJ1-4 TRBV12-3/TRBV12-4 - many CASSLRGSNEKLFF TGTGCCAGCAGTTTAAGGGGATCTAATGAAAAACTGTTTTTT
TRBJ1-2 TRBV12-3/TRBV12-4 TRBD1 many CASSHLRDRGLGYTF TGTGCCAGCAGTCACCTCCGGGACAGGGGGCTTGGCTACACCTTC
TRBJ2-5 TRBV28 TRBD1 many CASSSQGTQTQYF TGTGCCAGCAGTTCACAGGGGACGCAGACCCAGTACTTC
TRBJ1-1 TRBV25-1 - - CASSERLIEAFF TGTGCCAGCAGTGAGAGACTGATTGAAGCTTTCTTT
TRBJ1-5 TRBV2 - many CASSDTGYQPQHF TGTGCCAGCAGTGACACAGGGTATCAGCCCCAGCATTTT
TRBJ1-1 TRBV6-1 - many CASSLDWVVTEAFF TGTGCCAGCAGTCTGGACTGGGTTGTGACTGAAGCTTTCTTT
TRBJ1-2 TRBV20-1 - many CSARDGGRGLGGYTF TGCAGTGCTAGGGATGGGGGCAGGGGCTTGGGTGGCTACACCTTC
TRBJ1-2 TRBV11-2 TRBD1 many CASREGTGEKNYGYTF TGTGCCAGCAGGGAGGGGACAGGGGAGAAAAACTATGGCTACACCTTC
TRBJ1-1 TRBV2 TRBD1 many CASSEALPGGESFF TGTGCCAGCAGTGAAGCGCTTCCAGGGGGGGAATCTTTCTTT
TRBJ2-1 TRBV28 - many CASSLNNNEQFF TGTGCCAGCAGCCTTAATAACAATGAGCAGTTCTTC
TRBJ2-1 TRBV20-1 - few CSATPDSEIGEQFF TGCAGTGCTACCCCCGACTCCGAAATCGGTGAGCAGTTCTTC
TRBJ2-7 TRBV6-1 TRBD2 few CASSPLLAGLSYEQYF TGTGCCAGCAGCCCATTGCTAGCGGGCCTCTCCTACGAGCAGTACTTC
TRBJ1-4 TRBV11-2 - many CASSLGDTNEKLFF TGTGCCAGCAGCTTAGGCGACACCAATGAAAAACTGTTTTTT
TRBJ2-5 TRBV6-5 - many CASSYRTGRETQYF TGTGCCAGCAGTTATCGTACGGGCAGAGAGACCCAGTACTTC
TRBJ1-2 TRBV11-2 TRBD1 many CASRAEGGGNYGYTF TGTGCCAGCAGAGCCGAGGGAGGGGGCAACTATGGCTACACCTTC
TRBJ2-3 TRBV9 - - CASSVGFWDTQYF TGTGCCAGCAGCGTGGGGTTCTGGGATACGCAGTATTTT
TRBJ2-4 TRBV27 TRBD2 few CASSSAGGPWKYF TGTGCCAGCAGTTCTGCGGGAGGGCCTTGGAAGTACTTC
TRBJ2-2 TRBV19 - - CASSIELSITGELFF TGTGCCAGTAGTATAGAGTTATCCATCACCGGGGAGCTGTTTTTT
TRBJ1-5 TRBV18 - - CASSPDSPLHQPQHF TGTGCCAGCTCACCAGACAGTCCCCTCCATCAGCCCCAGCATTTT
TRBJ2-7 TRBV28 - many CASSSNGRLYEQYF TGTGCCAGCAGTTCCAACGGACGGCTCTACGAGCAGTACTTC
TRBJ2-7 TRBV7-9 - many CASSPEIRDEQYF TGTGCCAGCAGCCCAGAAATACGGGACGAGCAGTACTTC